This T cell receptor (beta chain) was sequenced for a study of blood T cells in healthy people across ages. Overall study results and limits: Estimates of total diversity, which came from one million sequenced T cells, were considered to be underestimates.

This clonotype was observed a handful of times. The antigen is not known. Donors gave roughly 10 milliliters of peripheral blood apiece. Combining a sample-barcoded 5' primer with a J-beta primer mix, a second PCR ran for roughly 7 to 11 cycles. MiXCR, applied by TCRdb to the 5' RACE reads, yields one record per CDR3 protein. The sample contains about a million distinct CDR3 sequences, under 50% of which appear only once. The sequenced sample was blood. The clonotype was recovered from a man younger than 45 in good health.

The CDR3 here is CASDRGGTGTGLYEQYF. CDR3 sequence (DNA): TGCGCCAGTGACCGGGGAGGAACCGGGACAGGGTTGTACGAGCAGTACTTC. The chain carries TRBV5-1 and TRBJ2-7, with 9 bases that match TRBD1. Germline V gene sequence: CDR1 SGHRS, CDR2 YFSETQ. V dropped 8 bases and J dropped 4; count of bases not matched to a gene: 19. CDR3 length: 17 residues.